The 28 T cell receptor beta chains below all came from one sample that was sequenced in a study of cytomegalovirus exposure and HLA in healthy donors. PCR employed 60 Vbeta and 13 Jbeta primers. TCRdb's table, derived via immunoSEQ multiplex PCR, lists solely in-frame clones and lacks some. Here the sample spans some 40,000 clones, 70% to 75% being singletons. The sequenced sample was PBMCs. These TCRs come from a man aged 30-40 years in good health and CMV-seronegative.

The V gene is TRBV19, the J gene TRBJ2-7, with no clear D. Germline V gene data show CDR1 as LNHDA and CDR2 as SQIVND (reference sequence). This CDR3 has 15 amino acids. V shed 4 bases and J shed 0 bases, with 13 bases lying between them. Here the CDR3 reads CASSTGVAGSYEQYF. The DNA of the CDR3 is TGTGCCAGTAGTACAGGTGTGGCAGGCTCCTACGAGCAGTACTTC.

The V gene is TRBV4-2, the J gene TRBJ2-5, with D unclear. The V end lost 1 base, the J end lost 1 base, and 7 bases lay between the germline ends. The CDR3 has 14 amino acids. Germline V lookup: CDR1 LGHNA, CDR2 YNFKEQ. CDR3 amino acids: CASSQGTAQETQYF. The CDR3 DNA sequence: TGTGCCAGCAGCCAAGGTACAGCCCAAGAGACCCAGTACTTC.

The CDR3 here is CASSSRRQGTNGGEQYF. The CDR3 DNA is TGTGCCAGCAGCTCCAGGCGACAGGGGACTAATGGAGGCGAGCAGTACTTC. The rearrangement uses TRBV7-8 and TRBJ2-7, with D tentatively TRBD1 (8 bases). Trimming removed 4 bases from V and 6 bases from J, with 25 bases in between. CDR3 length: 17 residues. Per the germline V gene, CDR1 is SGHVS and CDR2 is FQNEAQ.

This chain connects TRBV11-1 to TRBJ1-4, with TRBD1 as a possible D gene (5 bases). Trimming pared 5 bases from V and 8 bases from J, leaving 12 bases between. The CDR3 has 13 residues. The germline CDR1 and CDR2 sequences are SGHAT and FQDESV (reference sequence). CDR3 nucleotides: TGTGCCAGCAGCCGTTCCCCAGGGGAAAAACTGTTTTTT. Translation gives CASSRSPGEKLFF.

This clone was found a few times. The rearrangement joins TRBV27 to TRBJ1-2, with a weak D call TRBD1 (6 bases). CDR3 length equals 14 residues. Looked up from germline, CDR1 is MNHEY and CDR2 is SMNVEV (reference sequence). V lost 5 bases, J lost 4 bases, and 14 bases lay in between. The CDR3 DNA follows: TGTGCCAGCAGTGCTCAGGGGTACGGCTATGGCTACACCTTC. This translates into CASSAQGYGYGYTF.

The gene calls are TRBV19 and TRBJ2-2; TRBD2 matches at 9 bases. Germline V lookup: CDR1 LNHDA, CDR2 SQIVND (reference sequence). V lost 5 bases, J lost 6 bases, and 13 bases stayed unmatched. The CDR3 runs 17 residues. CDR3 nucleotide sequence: TGTGCCAGTAGTGTTGTAGCGGGAGTGTTTAGTTCCGGGGAGCTGTTTTTT. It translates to CASSVVAGVFSSGELFF.

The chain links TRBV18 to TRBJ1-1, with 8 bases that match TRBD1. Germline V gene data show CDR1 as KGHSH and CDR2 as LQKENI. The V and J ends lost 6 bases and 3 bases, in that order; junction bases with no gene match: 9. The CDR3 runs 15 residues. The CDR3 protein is CASSITMDRDTEAFF. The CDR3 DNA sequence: TGTGCCAGCTCGATAACGATGGACAGGGACACTGAAGCTTTCTTT.

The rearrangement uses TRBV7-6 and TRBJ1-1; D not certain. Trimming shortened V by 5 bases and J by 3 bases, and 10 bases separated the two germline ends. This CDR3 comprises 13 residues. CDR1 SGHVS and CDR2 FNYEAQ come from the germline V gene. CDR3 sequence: CASSQERDTEAFF. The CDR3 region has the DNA TGTGCCAGCAGCCAAGAACGGGACACTGAAGCTTTCTTT.

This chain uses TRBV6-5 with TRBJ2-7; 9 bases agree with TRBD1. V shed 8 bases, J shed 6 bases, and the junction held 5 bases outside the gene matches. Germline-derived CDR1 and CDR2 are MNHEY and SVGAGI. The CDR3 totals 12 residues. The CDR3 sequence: CASRDRAGEQYF. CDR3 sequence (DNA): TGTGCCAGCCGGGACAGGGCTGGCGAGCAGTACTTC.

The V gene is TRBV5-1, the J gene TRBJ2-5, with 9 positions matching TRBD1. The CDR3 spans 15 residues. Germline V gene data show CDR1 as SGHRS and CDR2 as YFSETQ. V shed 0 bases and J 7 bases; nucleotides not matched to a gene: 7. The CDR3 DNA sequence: TGCGCCAGCAGCTTGGAACAGGGGGCTTATGGGACCCAGTACTTC. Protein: CASSLEQGAYGTQYF.

The CDR3 DNA reads TGTGCCAGCAGTTTATCGAAGGACAGCGGGGAGCTGTTTTTT. Amino acid sequence: CASSLSKDSGELFF. The chain recombines TRBV27 with TRBJ2-2; tentatively, D is TRBD1 (6 bases). CDR1 and CDR2 from the germline V gene are MNHEY and SMNVEV (reference sequence). The CDR3 runs to 14 residues. V lost 0 bases, J lost 7 bases, and 9 bases lay in between.

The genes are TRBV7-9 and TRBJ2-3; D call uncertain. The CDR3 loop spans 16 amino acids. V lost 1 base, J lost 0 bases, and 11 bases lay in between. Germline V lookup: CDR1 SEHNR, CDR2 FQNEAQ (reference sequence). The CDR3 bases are TGTGCCAGCAGCTTAGTCCTTGGGCCAAGCACAGATACGCAGTATTTT. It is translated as CASSLVLGPSTDTQYF.

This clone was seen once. CDR3 sequence reads: CAWTAGLAGNEQFF. The CDR3 DNA sequence: TGTGCCTGGACGGCCGGACTAGCGGGCAATGAGCAGTTCTTC. The chain carries TRBV30 and TRBJ2-1; 11 nucleotides align to TRBD2. The CDR3 consists of 14 residues. With 4 bases clipped from V and 6 bases from J, the junction kept 5 bases outside the gene matches. Germline V CDR1 and CDR2: GTSNPN, SVGIG (reference sequence).

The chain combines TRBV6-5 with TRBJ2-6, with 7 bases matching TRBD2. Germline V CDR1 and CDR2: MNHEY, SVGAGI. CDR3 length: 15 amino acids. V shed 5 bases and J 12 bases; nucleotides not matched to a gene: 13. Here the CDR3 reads CASSALTGPGGVLTF. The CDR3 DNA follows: TGTGCCAGCAGTGCTTTAACCGGGCCGGGAGGCGTCCTGACTTTC.

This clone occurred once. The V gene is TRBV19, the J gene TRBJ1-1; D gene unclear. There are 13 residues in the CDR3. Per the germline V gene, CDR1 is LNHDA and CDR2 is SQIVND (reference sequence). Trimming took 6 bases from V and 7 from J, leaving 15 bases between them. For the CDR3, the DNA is TGTGCCAGTAGGTCGGAGGCTGGCCATGAAGCTTTCTTT. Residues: CASRSEAGHEAFF.

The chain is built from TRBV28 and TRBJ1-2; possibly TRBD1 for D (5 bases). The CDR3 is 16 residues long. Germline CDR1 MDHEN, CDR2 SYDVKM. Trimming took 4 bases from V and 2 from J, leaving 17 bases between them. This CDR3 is CASSSQGFGKNYGYTF. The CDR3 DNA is TGTGCCAGCAGTTCCCAGGGTTTCGGAAAAAACTATGGCTACACCTTC.

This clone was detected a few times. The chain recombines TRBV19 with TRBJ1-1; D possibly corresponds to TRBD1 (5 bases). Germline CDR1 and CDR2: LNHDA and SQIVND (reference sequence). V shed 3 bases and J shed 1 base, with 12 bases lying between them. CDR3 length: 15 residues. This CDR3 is CASSIFKGPNTEAFF. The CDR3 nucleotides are TGTGCCAGTAGTATTTTCAAGGGGCCGAACACTGAAGCTTTCTTT.

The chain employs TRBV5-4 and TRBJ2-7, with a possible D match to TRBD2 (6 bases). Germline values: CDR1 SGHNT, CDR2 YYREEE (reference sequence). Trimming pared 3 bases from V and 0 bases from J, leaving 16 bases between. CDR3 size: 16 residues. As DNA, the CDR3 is TGTGCCAGCAGCTCGGGCCGGCAGGGAGGCTCCTACGAGCAGTACTTC. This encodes CASSSGRQGGSYEQYF.

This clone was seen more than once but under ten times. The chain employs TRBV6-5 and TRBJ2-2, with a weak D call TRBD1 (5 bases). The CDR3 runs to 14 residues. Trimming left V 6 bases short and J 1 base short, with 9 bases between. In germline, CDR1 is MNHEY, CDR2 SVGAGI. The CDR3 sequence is CASSHRWNTGELFF. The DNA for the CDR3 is TGTGCCAGCAGCCACAGGTGGAACACCGGGGAGCTGTTTTTT.

The CDR3 nucleotides read TGTGCCAGCACCCCCCCTCGGACAGGGGTCTCCTACGAGCAGTACTTC. It translates to CASTPPRTGVSYEQYF. This chain uses TRBV11-3 with TRBJ2-7, with 9 bases that match TRBD1. The germline V gene encodes CDR1 SGHNT and CDR2 YENEEA. This CDR3 is built from 16 residues. J was trimmed by 0 bases and V by 7 bases; bases with no gene match: 10.

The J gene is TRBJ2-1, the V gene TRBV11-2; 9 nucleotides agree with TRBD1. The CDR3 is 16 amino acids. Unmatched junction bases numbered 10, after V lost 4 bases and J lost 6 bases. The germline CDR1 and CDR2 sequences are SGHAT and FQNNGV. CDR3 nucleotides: TGTGCCAGCAGCTCCGACGTCGGACAGGGGTCCAATGAGCAGTTCTTC. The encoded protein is CASSSDVGQGSNEQFF.

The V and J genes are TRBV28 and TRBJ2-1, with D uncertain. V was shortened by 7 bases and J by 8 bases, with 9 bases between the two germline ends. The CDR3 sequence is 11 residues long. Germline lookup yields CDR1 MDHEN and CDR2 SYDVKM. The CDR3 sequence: CASNSPDEQFF. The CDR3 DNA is TGTGCCAGCAACAGTCCTGATGAGCAGTTCTTC.

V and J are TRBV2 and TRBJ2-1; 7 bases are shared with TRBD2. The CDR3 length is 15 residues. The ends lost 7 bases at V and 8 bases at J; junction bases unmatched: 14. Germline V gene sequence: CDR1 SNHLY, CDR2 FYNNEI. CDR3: CASTRLAVSPDEQFF. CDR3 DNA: TGTGCCAGCACGCGGCTAGCGGTTTCTCCCGATGAGCAGTTCTTC.

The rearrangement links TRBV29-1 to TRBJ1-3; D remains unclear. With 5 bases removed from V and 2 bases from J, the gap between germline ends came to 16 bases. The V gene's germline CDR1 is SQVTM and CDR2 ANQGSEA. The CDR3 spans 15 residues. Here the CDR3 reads CSVSPGRAAGNTIYF. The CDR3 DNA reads TGCAGCGTTTCCCCAGGCCGAGCGGCTGGAAACACCATATATTTT.

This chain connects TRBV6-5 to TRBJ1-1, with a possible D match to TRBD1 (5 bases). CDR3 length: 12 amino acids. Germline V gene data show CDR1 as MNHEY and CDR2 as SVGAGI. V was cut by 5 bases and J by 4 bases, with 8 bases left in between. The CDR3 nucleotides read TGTGCCAGCAGTCGGGGGGGCACTGAAGCTTTCTTT. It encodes CASSRGGTEAFF.

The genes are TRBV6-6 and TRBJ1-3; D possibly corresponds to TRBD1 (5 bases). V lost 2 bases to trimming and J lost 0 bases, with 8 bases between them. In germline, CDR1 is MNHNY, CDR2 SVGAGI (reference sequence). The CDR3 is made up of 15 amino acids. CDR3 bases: TGTGCCAGCAGTTACCCGACAGCCTCTGGAAACACCATATATTTT. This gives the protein CASSYPTASGNTIYF.

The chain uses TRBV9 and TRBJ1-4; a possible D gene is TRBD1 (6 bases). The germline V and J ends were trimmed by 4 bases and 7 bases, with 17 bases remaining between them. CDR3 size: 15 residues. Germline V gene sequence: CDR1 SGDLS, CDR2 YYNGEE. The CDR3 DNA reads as TGTGCCAGCAGCCCTCTTGGGGGCGCCCCTGAAAAACTGTTTTTT. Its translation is CASSPLGGAPEKLFF.

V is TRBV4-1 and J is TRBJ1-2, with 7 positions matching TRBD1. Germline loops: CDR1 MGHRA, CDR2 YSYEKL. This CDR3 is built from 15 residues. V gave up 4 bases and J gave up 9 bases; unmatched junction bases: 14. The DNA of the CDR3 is TGCGCCAGCAGCCCGCGCTTCGAGACAGGGATAAGCTACACCTTC. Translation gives CASSPRFETGISYTF.